Below, 16 T cell receptor beta chains from the same sample are listed, as sequenced in a study of blood T cell repertoires in COVID-19. Using immunoSEQ multiplex PCR, the repertoire was profiled, and TCRdb retains in-frame clones only, with some absent. In the table there are roughly 300,000 clones, 85% of which are singletons. Sequenced: PBMCs or T cells enriched from blood (not recorded which). The receptors stem from a woman aged 45-59 years who had recovered from COVID-19.

In this sample, this clone turned up once. The CDR3 DNA is TGTGCCAGCAGCCAGGTTTCGATCGGGACTAGCATCTACAATGAGCAGTTCTTC. Translating gives CASSQVSIGTSIYNEQFF. The V and J genes are TRBV11-2 and TRBJ2-1; TRBD2 matches 9 bases. V gave up 5 bases and J gave up 3 bases; unmatched junction bases: 14. From germline, CDR1 is SGHAT and CDR2 FQNNGV. The CDR3 spans 18 residues.

This chain links TRBV11-2 with TRBJ1-4; no definite D call. Germline CDR1 reads SGHAT; CDR2 reads FQNNGV. This CDR3 contains 14 residues. V was clipped by 1 base and J by 5 bases, with 8 bases between them. The CDR3 nucleotides read TGTGCCAGCAGCTTAGCTGCGGGCAATGAAAAACTGTTTTTT. Translated, it gives CASSLAAGNEKLFF.

This clone was seen a few times. J is TRBJ1-1 and V is TRBV4-1, with 7 positions matching TRBD1. The V gene end was trimmed by 2 bases and the J gene end by 4 bases; junction bases not matched to a gene: 7. CDR3 size: 15 residues. The V gene's germline CDR1 is MGHRA and CDR2 YSYEKL. CDR3 DNA sequence: TGCGCCAGCAGCCAAATGGGGACAGTAGGCACTGAAGCTTTCTTT. Amino acid sequence: CASSQMGTVGTEAFF.

The chain employs TRBV15 and TRBJ1-2, with 9 bases lining up with TRBD1. Losses at the gene ends were 9 bases for V and 2 bases for J; bases not matched to a gene: 1. CDR1 LNHNV and CDR2 YYDKDF come from the germline V gene (reference sequence). This CDR3 has 12 residues. The CDR3 DNA follows: TGTGCCACGGGGACAGGGAACTATGGCTACACCTTC. This codes for CATGTGNYGYTF. Full variable domain (outside the CDR3, taken from reference TRBV15 and TRBJ1-2): DAMVIQNPRYQVTQFGKPVTLSCSQTLNHNVMYWYQQKSSQAPKLLFHYYDKDFNNEADTPDNFQSRRPNTSFCFLDIRSPGLGDTAMYLCATGTGNYGYTFGSGTRLTVV.

This chain links TRBV2 with TRBJ1-1; D is perhaps TRBD1 (6 bases). Trimming cost V 6 bases and J 5 bases, with 13 bases left between them. Germline V gene data show CDR1 as SNHLY and CDR2 as FYNNEI. The CDR3 length is 13 residues. The CDR3 region has the DNA TGTGCCAGCAGGGACAGCCTACTTACTGAAGCTTTCTTT. This encodes CASRDSLLTEAFF. Supplemented by reference TRBV2 and TRBJ1-1, the full variable domain reads EPEVTQTPSHQVTQMGQEVILRCVPISNHLYFYWYRQILGQKVEFLVSFYNNEISEKSEIFDDQFSVERPDGSNFTLKIRSTKLEDSAMYFCASRDSLLTEAFFGQGTRLTVV.

V is TRBV7-2 and J is TRBJ2-2; perhaps TRBD2 as D (6 bases). This CDR3 is built from 17 residues. Trimming took off 1 base at V and 6 bases at J, with 18 bases between the two ends. Germline lookup yields CDR1 SGHTA and CDR2 FQGNSA. The CDR3 DNA is TGTGCCAGCAGCTTAGTGGGGCGGGGAACAGCTCCCGGGGAGCTGTTTTTT. Translated: CASSLVGRGTAPGELFF. Full variable domain (outside the CDR3, taken from reference TRBV7-2 and TRBJ2-2): GAGVSQSPSNKVTEKGKDVELRCDPISGHTALYWYRQSLGQGLEFLIYFQGNSAPDKSGLPSDRFSAERTGGSVSTLTIQRTQQEDSAVYLCASSLVGRGTAPGELFFGEGSRLTVL.

The CDR3 loop is CASSWPYGSDTEAFF. The DNA of the CDR3 is TGTGCCAGCAGCTGGCCATACGGGAGCGACACTGAAGCTTTCTTT. V and J are TRBV5-6 and TRBJ1-1, with D unclear. With 3 bases removed from V and 3 bases from J, the gap between germline ends came to 15 bases. The CDR3 is made up of 15 amino acids. The germline V gene has CDR1 SGHDT and CDR2 YYEEEE.

J is TRBJ2-2 and V is TRBV10-1; no definite D call. The CDR3 is 14 amino acids. The V gene lost 2 bases and the J gene lost 1 base, with 5 bases spanning the gap. Germline-derived CDR1 and CDR2 are WNHNN and SYGVQD (reference sequence). CDR3 protein: CASSEIVNTGELFF. DNA of the CDR3: TGCGCCAGCAGTGAGATAGTGAACACCGGGGAGCTGTTTTTT.

The rearrangement uses TRBV7-9 and TRBJ1-1, with 7 bases lining up with TRBD1. J lost 4 bases, V lost 0 bases, and 2 bases had no gene match. The CDR3 has 14 residues. Germline values: CDR1 SEHNR, CDR2 FQNEAQ (reference sequence). CDR3 in amino acids: CASSLAAGGTEAFF. The CDR3 DNA follows: TGTGCCAGCAGCTTAGCTGCAGGGGGCACTGAAGCTTTCTTT.

The rearrangement joins TRBV27 to TRBJ1-1; D remains ambiguous. V lost 11 bases to trimming and J lost 5 bases, with 18 bases between them. CDR1 is MNHEY, CDR2 SMNVEV, per germline (reference sequence). The CDR3 spans 13 residues. The DNA of the CDR3 is TGTGCCCTGAGGGTGGGGAGAAGAACTGAAGCTTTCTTT. It codes for CALRVGRRTEAFF.

The chain has TRBV3-1 (or the pseudogene TRBV3-2) and TRBJ1-1; 10 bases agree with TRBD1. The germline gives CDR1 LGHDT, CDR2 YNNKEL (reference sequence). The trim removed 6 bases at V and 6 bases at J, leaving 7 bases unmatched. There are 14 residues in the CDR3. The CDR3 loop reads CASRPGQGSSEAFF. The CDR3 DNA is TGTGCCAGCAGACCGGGACAGGGGTCTTCTGAAGCTTTCTTT.

The chain employs TRBV5-4 and TRBJ1-2; a possible D gene is TRBD1 (5 bases). CDR3 length equals 14 residues. Trimming pared 0 bases from V and 6 bases from J, leaving 12 bases between. Germline V lookup: CDR1 SGHNT, CDR2 YYREEE (reference sequence). The CDR3 coding sequence is TGTGCCAGCAGCTTGGACCTTTCGGGGGATGGCTACACCTTC. This codes for CASSLDLSGDGYTF.

DNA for the CDR3: TGTGCCAGCAGCCCCCGGGGGGGAGCGGGGGGCACCGGGGAGCTGTTTTTT. This codes for CASSPRGGAGGTGELFF. V usage is TRBV7-8 and J usage is TRBJ2-2; 9 nucleotides line up with TRBD2. The V gene end was trimmed by 5 bases and the J gene end by 4 bases; junction bases not matched to a gene: 11. Germline CDR1 reads SGHVS; CDR2 reads FQNEAQ. CDR3 size: 17 residues.

The rearrangement links TRBV25-1 to TRBJ1-1; possibly TRBD1 for D (5 bases). The V gene's germline CDR1 is MGHDK and CDR2 SYGVNS. V shed 6 bases and J shed 2 bases, with 10 bases lying between them. CDR3 length: 13 residues. DNA of the CDR3: TGTGCCAGCAGGAACGACAGAAACACTGAAGCTTTCTTT. This codes for CASRNDRNTEAFF. The full variable domain, its missing parts supplied by reference TRBV25-1 and TRBJ1-1, is EADIYQTPRYLVIGTGKKITLECSQTMGHDKMYWYQQDPGMELHLIHYSYGVNSTEKGDLSSESTVSRIRTEHFPLTLESARPSHTSQYLCASRNDRNTEAFFGQGTRLTVV.

The chain carries TRBV30 and TRBJ1-2, with D uncertain. V dropped 3 bases and J dropped 8 bases, with 13 bases sitting between them. CDR1 GTSNPN and CDR2 SVGIG come from the germline V gene (reference sequence). CDR3 length: 12 residues. The DNA of the CDR3 is TGTGCCTGGAGGGAGTCATCCGGCGGCTACACCTTC. Its protein product is CAWRESSGGYTF.

The chain has TRBV30 and TRBJ2-5, with a weak D call TRBD2 (6 bases). Deletions cut 3 bases from V and 7 bases from J, with 21 bases between. CDR3 length equals 15 residues. Germline loops: CDR1 GTSNPN, CDR2 SVGIG (reference sequence). Here the CDR3 reads CAWRILGGTAGTQYF. CDR3 sequence (DNA): TGTGCCTGGAGGATTTTAGGCGGGACCGCGGGGACCCAGTACTTC.